The clone carrying this TCR beta chain was recorded at least ten times. This specimen comes from a study of spatial heterogeneity in lung cancer. Study details: On average, each unique TCR and UMI combination appeared more than ten times in raw reads.

TCRdb redid the calling of the 5' RACE reads with MiXCR, one entry per CDR3 protein. There are roughly 49,000 distinct CDR3 sequences in the sample; around 7% occur only once, and approximately 2.6% lies in the top ten. This sample's time point: sample taken at primary tumor resection. Unsorted tumor, nontumor lung tissue or cryopreserved PBMC supplied the whole RNA. Donors were approximately 70 untreated early-stage non-small cell lung cancer patients. Trimming cost V 8 bases and J 5 bases; bases outside gene matches: 11. Germline V gene sequence: CDR1 ENHRY, CDR2 SYGVKD. CDR3 length: 15 residues. This TCR was recovered from a female donor with early-stage non-small cell lung cancer. The genes are TRBV10-3 and TRBJ2-2, with 7 bases aligning to TRBD2. The input for sequencing was PBMCs, taken at surgery. In nucleotides, the CDR3 is TGTGCCATCCGAGGCGCGGGAGCGGGGACCGGGGAGCTGTTTTTT. This codes for CAIRGAGAGTGELFF.